The 30 T cell receptor beta chains below were found in one sample sequenced in a study of T cells in Graves' hyperthyroidism and ophthalmopathy. TCR beta CDR3 sequences were amplified from RNA transcripts. First-round RT-PCR targeting the TCR CDR3 was performed with the HTBI primer set. In TCRdb, the multiplex PCR reads were re-called with MiXCR into one record per CDR3 protein. The table lists about 420,000 distinct CDR3 sequences, more than 15% of them singletons, with over 7.5% in the top ten. Sequencing was carried out using blood. The origin of the receptors is a woman under 30 with Graves' hyperthyroidism.

This clonotype was observed a few times. The genes are TRBV19 and TRBJ2-1; 10 bases map to TRBD2. The V and J ends lost 4 bases and 3 bases, in that order; junction bases with no gene match: 15. The CDR3 sequence is 19 residues long. CDR1 is LNHDA and CDR2 is SQIVND in the germline V gene (reference sequence). The CDR3 sequence: CASSTTLWLAGGLYNEQFF. CDR3 sequence (DNA): TGTGCCAGTAGTACGACGCTATGGTTAGCGGGGGGCCTCTACAATGAGCAGTTCTTC.

A single count supports this clonotype. A read error may explain this, as a much larger clone is one base away. The chain carries TRBV3-1 and TRBJ2-7; D remains ambiguous. This CDR3 is built from 14 residues. Per germline, CDR1 LGHDT and CDR2 YNNKEL (reference sequence). The CDR3 DNA reads TGTGCCAGCAGCCAAGATGCCAGCTCCTACGAGCAGCACTTC. Translated, it gives CASSQDASSYEQHF.

This clonotype appeared many times. V gene TRBV7-2 combines with J gene TRBJ2-5; possible D gene TRBD2, 6 bases. The CDR3 spans 16 residues. Trimming took off 3 bases at V and 4 bases at J, with 18 bases between the two ends. Germline CDR1 SGHTA, CDR2 FQGNSA. The CDR3 is CASSFPRGGVGETQYF. The CDR3 region has the DNA TGTGCCAGCAGCTTCCCCCGGGGAGGTGTGGGAGAGACCCAGTACTTC.

This clonotype occurred many times. This rearrangement joins TRBV2 to TRBJ1-5; no clear D gene. This CDR3 is built from 13 residues. The germline V gene encodes CDR1 SNHLY and CDR2 FYNNEI. Trimming shortened V by 6 bases and J by 1 base, and 7 bases separated the two germline ends. The CDR3 DNA reads TGTGCCAGCAGATCGGTGAGCAATCAGCCCCAGCATTTT. This translates into CASRSVSNQPQHF.

V is TRBV18 and J is TRBJ2-2, with TRBD2 matching over 7 bases. V gave up 3 bases and J gave up 5 bases; unmatched junction bases: 12. Germline CDR1 and CDR2: KGHSH and LQKENI. This CDR3 is built from 17 residues. The CDR3 nucleotides read TGTGCCAGCTCACCCTCCTCTAGCGGCTTTTTTACCGGGGAGCTGTTTTTT. Its protein product is CASSPSSSGFFTGELFF. Full variable domain (missing parts from reference TRBV18 and TRBJ2-2): NAGVMQNPRHLVRRRGQEARLRCSPMKGHSHVYWYRQLPEEGLKFMVYLQKENIIDESGMPKERFSAEFPKEGPSILRIQQVVRGDSAAYFCASSPSSSGFFTGELFFGEGSRLTVL.

This clonotype turned up a few times. The chain employs TRBV19 and TRBJ2-1; D may correspond to TRBD1 or TRBD2 (5 bases each). V was clipped by 5 bases and J by 6 bases, with 14 bases between them. The CDR3 is 14 residues long. Germline V lookup: CDR1 LNHDA, CDR2 SQIVND (reference sequence). CDR3 DNA: TGTGCCAGTAGTCCCCCAGGGAGCAGCAATGAGCAGTTCTTC. It encodes CASSPPGSSNEQFF.

This clonotype showed up many times. CDR3 region: CASSGGPYGTQYF. CDR3 coding DNA: TGTGCCAGCAGTGGGGGCCCTTACGGGACCCAGTACTTC. This chain connects TRBV27 to TRBJ2-5; weak D call: TRBD1 (6 bases). V was clipped by 5 bases and J by 7 bases, with 14 bases between them. This CDR3 is built from 13 residues. Per germline, CDR1 MNHEY and CDR2 SMNVEV (reference sequence).

Many counts were recorded for this clonotype. This chain links TRBV30 with TRBJ2-1; TRBD2 agrees at 13 bases. J was trimmed by 4 bases and V by 0 bases; bases with no gene match: 6. CDR1 GTSNPN and CDR2 SVGIG come from the germline V gene (reference sequence). This CDR3 contains 17 residues. The CDR3 reads CAWSVSRTSGGYNEQFF. The CDR3 DNA reads TGTGCCTGGAGTGTATCAAGGACTAGCGGGGGTTACAATGAGCAGTTCTTC.

This clonotype was detected many times. V is TRBV28 and J is TRBJ2-7; 10 positions agree with TRBD1. The CDR3 spans 17 residues. Looked up from germline, CDR1 is MDHEN and CDR2 is SYDVKM. The ends lost 5 bases at V and 4 bases at J; junction bases unmatched: 14. CDR3 nucleotide sequence: TGTGCCAGCAGTCAAGCCCCGGGACAGGGGAGCTTTTACGAGCAGTACTTC. Residues: CASSQAPGQGSFYEQYF.

This clonotype was detected many times. The genes are TRBV14 and TRBJ2-3; no clear D. Germline V gene data show CDR1 as SGHDN and CDR2 as FVKESK. The CDR3 has 13 residues. Trimming removed 0 bases at V and 6 bases at J, with 7 bases between. CDR3 in DNA: TGTGCCAGCAGCCAAGATTGGGCCGATACGCAGTATTTT. Amino acid sequence: CASSQDWADTQYF.

This clonotype was detected many times. The chain links TRBV7-9 to TRBJ2-2; 13 positions match TRBD2. Germline V gene sequence: CDR1 SEHNR, CDR2 FQNEAQ (reference sequence). After removal of 5 bases from V and 4 bases from J, the junction contained 7 bases not matched to a gene. CDR3 size: 17 residues. The CDR3 here is CASSDRLAGGSTGELFF. The CDR3 DNA follows: TGTGCCAGCAGCGACCGACTAGCGGGAGGATCCACCGGGGAGCTGTTTTTT.

This clonotype was observed many times. The rearrangement joins TRBV19 to TRBJ1-5; tentative D call: TRBD1 (6 bases). The CDR3 covers 15 residues. Germline lookup yields CDR1 LNHDA and CDR2 SQIVND (reference sequence). Deletions cut 5 bases from V and 2 bases from J, with 13 bases between. The CDR3 protein is CASSWDEGGNQPQHF. The DNA of the CDR3 is TGTGCCAGTAGTTGGGATGAGGGGGGCAATCAGCCCCAGCATTTT.

This clonotype has ten or more counts. The chain is built from TRBV2 and TRBJ1-5, with 10 bases matching TRBD1. Germline assignment: CDR1 SNHLY and CDR2 FYNNEI. The CDR3 is made up of 16 amino acids. V shed 4 bases, J shed 6 bases, and the junction held 9 bases outside the gene matches. CDR3 in DNA: TGTGCCAGCAGTGCCGGGACAGGGGCGCCGGTTCAGCCCCAGCATTTT. Amino acid sequence: CASSAGTGAPVQPQHF.

This clonotype was observed many times. The rearrangement uses TRBV6-4 and TRBJ2-7, with D perhaps matching TRBD2 (6 bases). CDR3 size: 15 residues. Trimming removed 7 bases at V and 1 base at J, with 17 bases between. CDR1 is MRHNA, CDR2 SNTAGT, per germline. The CDR3 here is CASKYKGGMSYEQYF. The CDR3 bases are TGTGCCAGCAAGTACAAAGGAGGGATGTCCTACGAGCAGTACTTC.

This clonotype occurred many times. The chain recombines TRBV12-3 or TRBV12-4 with TRBJ2-1; D is perhaps TRBD2 (6 bases). The V gene lost 0 bases and the J gene lost 4 bases, with 10 bases spanning the gap. The CDR3 spans 15 residues. CDR3 region: CASSLAGGTYNEQFF. The CDR3 DNA sequence: TGTGCCAGCAGTTTAGCGGGAGGCACTTACAATGAGCAGTTCTTC.

Of note for this clonotype: A read error may explain this, as a much larger clone is one base away. The chain combines TRBV18 with TRBJ1-3, with D possibly being TRBD1 (6 bases). This CDR3 contains 15 residues. The germline gives CDR1 KGHSH, CDR2 LQKENI. Written as DNA, the CDR3 is TGTGCCAGCTCACCCGGACAGCGCTCTGGAAACGCCATATATTTT. Translating it yields CASSPGQRSGNAIYF. The whole variable domain, filled in from reference TRBV18 and TRBJ1-3, reads NAGVMQNPRHLVRRRGQEARLRCSPMKGHSHVYWYRQLPEEGLKFMVYLQKENIIDESGMPKERFSAEFPKEGPSILRIQQVVRGDSAAYFCASSPGQRSGNAIYFGEGSWLTVV.

There are many counts of this clonotype. The V call is TRBV19, the J call TRBJ2-1, with D perhaps matching TRBD2 (6 bases). The germline CDR1 and CDR2 sequences are LNHDA and SQIVND (reference sequence). The CDR3 extends over 14 amino acids. Deletions cut 5 bases from V and 5 bases from J, with 13 bases between. CDR3 nucleotides: TGTGCCAGTAGTGGAACCGGGACTCACAATGAGCAGTTCTTC. Protein product: CASSGTGTHNEQFF.

The chain combines TRBV4-1 with TRBJ2-3; 9 nucleotides line up with TRBD2. Germline V gives CDR1 MGHRA, CDR2 YSYEKL. The length of the CDR3 is 19 residues. V lost 0 bases to trimming and J lost 2 bases; unmatched junction nucleotides: 12. CDR3 amino acids: CASSQESLSASGITDTQYF. DNA of the CDR3: TGCGCCAGCAGCCAAGAAAGCCTGTCCGCTAGCGGGATCACAGATACGCAGTATTTT.

There are many counts of this clonotype. The gene calls are TRBV5-5 and TRBJ2-7, with D tentatively TRBD2 (6 bases). CDR3 length equals 16 residues. Per germline, CDR1 SGHKS and CDR2 YYEKEE (reference sequence). V was clipped by 2 bases and J by 6 bases, with 21 bases between them. CDR3 in amino acids: CASSFSIAPRRGEQYF. CDR3 DNA: TGTGCCAGCAGCTTTAGCATAGCGCCCCGGAGGGGCGAGCAGTACTTC. The whole variable domain, filled in from reference TRBV5-5 and TRBJ2-7, reads DAGVTQSPTHLIKTRGQQVTLRCSPISGHKSVSWYQQVLGQGPQFIFQYYEKEERGRGNFPDRFSARQFPNYSSELNVNALLLGDSALYLCASSFSIAPRRGEQYFGPGTRLTVT.

Many counts were recorded for this clonotype. This chain joins TRBV28 and TRBJ1-5, with a tentative D call TRBD1 (5 bases). V lost 7 bases, J lost 0 bases, and 13 bases lay in between. Germline-derived CDR1 and CDR2 are MDHEN and SYDVKM. The CDR3 contains 15 residues. CDR3 sequence: CASTPARDSNQPQHF. Written as DNA, the CDR3 is TGTGCCAGCACTCCGGCCAGGGATAGCAATCAGCCCCAGCATTTT.

Comment on this clonotype: A much bigger clone sits one base away, suggesting this may be a read error. The CDR3 bases are TGTGCCAGCAGCTCGGGACTGCCCATGAACACTGAAGCTTTCTTT. This translates into CASSSGLPMNTEAFF. The chain combines TRBV11-3 with TRBJ1-1; D might be TRBD1 (5 bases). This CDR3 spans 15 amino acids. The germline CDR1 and CDR2 sequences are SGHNT and YENEEA. Deletions cut 4 bases from V and 0 bases from J, with 12 bases between.

This clonotype was counted many times. The chain recombines TRBV7-9 with TRBJ1-5, with a possible D match to TRBD1 (5 bases). The CDR3 has 15 residues. V lost 2 bases and J 6 bases, leaving 14 bases between the germline ends. CDR1 and CDR2 from the germline V gene are SEHNR and FQNEAQ (reference sequence). In DNA form, the CDR3 reads TGTGCCAGCAGCTTATCGTCAGGGATAAGTCAGCCCCAGCATTTT. Translated: CASSLSSGISQPQHF.

As concerns this clonotype: Just one base apart from a much larger clone, this may be a read error. The rearrangement links TRBV6-1 to TRBJ1-5; 7 bases fit TRBD1. CDR3 length: 15 amino acids. CDR1 is MNHNS and CDR2 is SASEGT in the germline V gene. The CDR3 bases are TGTGCCTGCAGCCCAGGGGGGTACGGCAATCAGCCCCAGCATTTT. Residues: CACSPGGYGNQPQHF.

This clonotype came up many times. The chain links TRBV12-3 or TRBV12-4 to TRBJ2-3; D might be TRBD2 (5 bases). The V gene lost 5 bases and the J gene lost 0 bases, with 9 bases spanning the gap. This CDR3 is built from 14 residues. CDR3 bases: TGTGCCAGCAGTCGAGGACTGAGCACAGATACGCAGTATTTT. It specifies CASSRGLSTDTQYF.

A remark on this clonotype: A single base separates this from a much larger clone, so it may be a read error. The missing conserved phenylalanine or tryptophan at the end of this CDR3 makes a read error likely. The chain recombines TRBV6-2 or TRBV6-3 with TRBJ2-1; D uncertain. CDR3 length: 12 residues. CDR1 and CDR2 (germline): MNHEY, SVGEGT. Trimming removed 5 bases at V and 6 bases at J, with 8 bases between. CDR3 nucleotide sequence: TGTGCCAGCAGTCGCCTCCGCAATGAGCAGTTCTGC. This encodes CASSRLRNEQFC.

The sample holds many counts of this clonotype. The DNA of the CDR3 is TGTGCCAGCTCACCACCGAGATCAGCGGGGCGGGACTACGAGCAGTACTTC. This translates into CASSPPRSAGRDYEQYF. V usage is TRBV18 and J usage is TRBJ2-7; TRBD2 agrees at 7 bases. Unmatched junction bases numbered 11, after V lost 0 bases and J lost 3 bases. This CDR3 comprises 17 residues. The germline gives CDR1 KGHSH, CDR2 LQKENI. Full variable domain (outside the CDR3, taken from reference TRBV18 and TRBJ2-7): NAGVMQNPRHLVRRRGQEARLRCSPMKGHSHVYWYRQLPEEGLKFMVYLQKENIIDESGMPKERFSAEFPKEGPSILRIQQVVRGDSAAYFCASSPPRSAGRDYEQYFGPGTRLTVT.

The V and J genes are TRBV10-3 and TRBJ2-7; 11 bases match TRBD2. With 5 bases clipped from V and 4 bases from J, the junction kept 19 bases outside the gene matches. Germline CDR1 reads ENHRY; CDR2 reads SYGVKD. The CDR3 is 19 residues long. Here the CDR3 reads CAISRKSGLAEATVYEQYF. As DNA, the CDR3 is TGTGCCATCAGTCGAAAATCGGGACTAGCGGAGGCGACGGTTTACGAGCAGTACTTC.

This clonotype was seen at least ten times. This sequence joins TRBV28 and TRBJ2-3; the D is unclear. CDR1 is MDHEN and CDR2 is SYDVKM in the germline V gene. The CDR3 covers 12 residues. V lost 2 bases and J 6 bases, leaving 6 bases between the germline ends. CDR3 residues: CASSLTADTQYF. The CDR3 region has the DNA TGTGCCAGCAGTTTAACAGCGGATACGCAGTATTTT.

This clonotype was seen a handful of times. The chain couples TRBV29-1 to TRBJ2-3; TRBD2 matches 12 bases. This CDR3 region has 15 residues. J lost 3 bases, V lost 2 bases, and 3 bases had no gene match. Germline CDR1 and CDR2: SQVTM and ANQGSEA. The CDR3 DNA sequence: TGCAGCGTTGAACTAGCGGGAGGGCCGACAGATACGCAGTATTTT. Protein sequence: CSVELAGGPTDTQYF.

This clonotype was seen more than once but under ten times. The chain combines TRBV7-9 with TRBJ1-2; TRBD1 might be the D (5 bases). Per the germline V gene, CDR1 is SEHNR and CDR2 is FQNEAQ (reference sequence). The CDR3 spans 14 residues. The V end lost 6 bases, the J end lost 5 bases, and 16 bases lay between the germline ends. The CDR3 DNA follows: TGTGCCAGCAGTCCCGCGGGGGACGCGTATGGCTACACCTTC. Translating gives CASSPAGDAYGYTF.